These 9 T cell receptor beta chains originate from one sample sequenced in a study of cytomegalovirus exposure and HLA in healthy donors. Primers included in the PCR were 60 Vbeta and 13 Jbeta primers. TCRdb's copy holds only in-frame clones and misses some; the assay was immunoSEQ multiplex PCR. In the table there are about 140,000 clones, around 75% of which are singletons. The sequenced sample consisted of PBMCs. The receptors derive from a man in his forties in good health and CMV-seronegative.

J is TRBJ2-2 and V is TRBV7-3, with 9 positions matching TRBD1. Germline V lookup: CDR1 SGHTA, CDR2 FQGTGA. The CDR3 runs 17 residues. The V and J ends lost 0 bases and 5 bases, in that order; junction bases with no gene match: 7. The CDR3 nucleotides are TGTGCCAGCAGCTTAACGCTCCCGGGACAGGGAACCGGGGAGCTGTTTTTT. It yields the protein CASSLTLPGQGTGELFF.

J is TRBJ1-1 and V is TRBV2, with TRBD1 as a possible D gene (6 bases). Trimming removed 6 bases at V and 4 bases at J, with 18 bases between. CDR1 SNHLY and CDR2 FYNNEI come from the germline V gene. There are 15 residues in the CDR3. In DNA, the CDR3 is TGTGCCAGCAGGATGTACCAAAAAGGGGGCACTGAAGCTTTCTTT. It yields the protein CASRMYQKGGTEAFF.

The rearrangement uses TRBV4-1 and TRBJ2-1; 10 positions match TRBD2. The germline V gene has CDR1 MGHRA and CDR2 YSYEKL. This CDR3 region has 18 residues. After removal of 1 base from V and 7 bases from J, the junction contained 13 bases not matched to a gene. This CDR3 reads CASSQVLPKRGGRNEQFF. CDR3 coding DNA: TGCGCCAGCAGCCAAGTCCTCCCAAAGCGGGGGGGGCGTAATGAGCAGTTCTTC.

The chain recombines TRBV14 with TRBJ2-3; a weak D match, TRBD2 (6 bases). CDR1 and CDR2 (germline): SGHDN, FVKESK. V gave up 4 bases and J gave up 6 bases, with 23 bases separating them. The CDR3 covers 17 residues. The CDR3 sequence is CASSRPRQSAGWDTQYF. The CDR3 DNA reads TGTGCCAGCAGCCGCCCGAGGCAGAGCGCGGGATGGGATACGCAGTATTTT.

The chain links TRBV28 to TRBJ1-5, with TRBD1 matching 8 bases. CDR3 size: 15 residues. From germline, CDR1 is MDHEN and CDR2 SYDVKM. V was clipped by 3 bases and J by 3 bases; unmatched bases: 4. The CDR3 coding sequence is TGTGCCAGCAGTTTTTCGGACAGGGTCAATCAGCCCCAGCATTTT. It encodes CASSFSDRVNQPQHF.

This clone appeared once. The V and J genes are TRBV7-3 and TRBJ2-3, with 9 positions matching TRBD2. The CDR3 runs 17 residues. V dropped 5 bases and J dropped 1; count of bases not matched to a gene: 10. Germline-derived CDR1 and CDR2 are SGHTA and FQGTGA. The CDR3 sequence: CASSLGPSGTGTDTQYF. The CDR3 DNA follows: TGTGCCAGCAGCCTCGGTCCTAGCGGGACCGGCACAGATACGCAGTATTTT.

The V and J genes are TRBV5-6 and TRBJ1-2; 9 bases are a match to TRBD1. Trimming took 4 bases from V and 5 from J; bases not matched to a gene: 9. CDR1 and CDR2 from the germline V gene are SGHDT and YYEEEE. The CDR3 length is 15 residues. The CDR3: CASSTGTGKGYGYTF. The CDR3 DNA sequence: TGTGCCAGCAGCACGGGGACAGGGAAAGGATATGGCTACACCTTC.

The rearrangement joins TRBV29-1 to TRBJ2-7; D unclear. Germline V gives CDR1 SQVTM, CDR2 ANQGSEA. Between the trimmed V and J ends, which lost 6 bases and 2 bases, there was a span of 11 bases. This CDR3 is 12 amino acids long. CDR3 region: CSVEADTYEQYF. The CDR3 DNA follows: TGCAGCGTCGAGGCGGATACCTACGAGCAGTACTTC.

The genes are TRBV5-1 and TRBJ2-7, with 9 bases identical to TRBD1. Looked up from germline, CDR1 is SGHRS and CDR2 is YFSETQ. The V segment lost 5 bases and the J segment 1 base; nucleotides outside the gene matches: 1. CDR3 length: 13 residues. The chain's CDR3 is CASRGTGSYEQYF. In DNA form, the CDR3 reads TGCGCCAGCAGAGGGACAGGGTCCTACGAGCAGTACTTC.